This T cell receptor (beta chain) emerged from a study of beta chain features in type 1 diabetes. Study-level findings and limits: Type 1 diabetes patients showed a moderate but significant shortening of TCRB CDR3s in all four CD4+ subsets.

Germline CDR1 reads SGDLS; CDR2 reads YYNGEE. This CDR3 has 12 amino acids. V was cut by 10 bases and J by 5 bases, with 13 bases left in between. This clone was seen more than once but under ten times. The antigen remains unidentified. cDNA synthesis used the whole RNA isolate, giving expressed TCRB sequences. Assay: immunoSEQ multiplex PCR; the TCRdb copy retains only in-frame clones and omits some. The profile covers 600,000 to 750,000 clones, with around 12% appearing a single time and roughly 0.11% taken by the ten largest. The sample taken for sequencing was naive CD4+ T cells from blood. The TCR was taken from a man younger than 40 with type 1 diabetes. This rearrangement joins TRBV9 to TRBJ1-5; no definite D call. The chain's CDR3 is CASSRGDQPQHF. The CDR3 DNA reads as TGTGCCTCTTCGAGAGGAGATCAGCCCCAGCATTTT.